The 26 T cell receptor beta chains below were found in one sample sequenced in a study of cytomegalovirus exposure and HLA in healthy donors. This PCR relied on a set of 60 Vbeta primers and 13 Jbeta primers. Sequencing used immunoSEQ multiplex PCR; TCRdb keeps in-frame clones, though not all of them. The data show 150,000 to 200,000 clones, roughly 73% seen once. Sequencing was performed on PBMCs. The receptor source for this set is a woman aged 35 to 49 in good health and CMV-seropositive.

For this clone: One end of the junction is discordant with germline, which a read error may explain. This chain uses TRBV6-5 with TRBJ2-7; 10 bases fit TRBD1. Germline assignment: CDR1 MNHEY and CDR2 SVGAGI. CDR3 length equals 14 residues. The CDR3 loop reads CASRPRDRGGPNFF. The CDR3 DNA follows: TGTGCCAGCAGACCCCGGGACAGGGGCGGCCCCAACTTCTTC.

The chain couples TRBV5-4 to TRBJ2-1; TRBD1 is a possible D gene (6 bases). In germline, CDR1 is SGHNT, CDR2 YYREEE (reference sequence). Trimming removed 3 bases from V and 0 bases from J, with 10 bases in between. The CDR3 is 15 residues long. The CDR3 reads CASSSDSRSYNEQFF. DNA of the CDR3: TGTGCCAGCAGCTCGGACAGCCGCTCCTACAATGAGCAGTTCTTC.

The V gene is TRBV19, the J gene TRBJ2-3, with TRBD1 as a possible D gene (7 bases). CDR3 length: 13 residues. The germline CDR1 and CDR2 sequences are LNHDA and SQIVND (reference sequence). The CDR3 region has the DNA TGTGCTACCAGGGGGACTAGCACAGATACGCAGTATTTT. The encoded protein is CATRGTSTDTQYF. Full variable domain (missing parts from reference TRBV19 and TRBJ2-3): DGGITQSPKYLFRKEGQNVTLSCEQNLNHDAMYWYRQDPGQGLRLIYYSQIVNDFQKGDIAEGYSVSREKKESFPLTVTSAQKNPTAFYLCATRGTSTDTQYFGPGTRLTVL.

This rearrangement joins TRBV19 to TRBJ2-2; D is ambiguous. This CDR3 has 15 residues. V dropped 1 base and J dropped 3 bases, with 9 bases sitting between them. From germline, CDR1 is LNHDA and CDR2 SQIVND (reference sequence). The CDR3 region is CASSIGRADTGELFF. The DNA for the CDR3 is TGTGCCAGTAGTATAGGTCGTGCGGACACCGGGGAGCTGTTTTTT.

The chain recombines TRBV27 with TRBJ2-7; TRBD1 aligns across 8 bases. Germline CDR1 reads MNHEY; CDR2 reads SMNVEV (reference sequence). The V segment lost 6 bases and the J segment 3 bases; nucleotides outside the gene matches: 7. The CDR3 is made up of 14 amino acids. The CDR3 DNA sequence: TGTGCCAGCAGGACAGGGGCGAATAGCTACGAGCAGTACTTC. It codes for CASRTGANSYEQYF.

The CDR3 reads CASSLEAGWEETQYF. The CDR3 coding sequence is TGTGCCAGCAGCTTGGAAGCAGGTTGGGAAGAGACCCAGTACTTC. The chain combines TRBV5-4 with TRBJ2-5; D remains unclear. Deletions cut 0 bases from V and 3 bases from J, with 12 bases between. This CDR3 is 15 amino acids long. CDR1 is SGHNT, CDR2 YYREEE, per germline (reference sequence).

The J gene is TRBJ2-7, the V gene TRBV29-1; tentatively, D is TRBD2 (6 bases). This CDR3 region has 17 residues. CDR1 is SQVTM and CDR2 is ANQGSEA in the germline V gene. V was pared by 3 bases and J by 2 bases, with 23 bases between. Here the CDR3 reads CSVEGPSDGSTAYEQYF. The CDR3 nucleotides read TGCAGCGTTGAGGGCCCTAGCGACGGGTCCACCGCCTACGAGCAGTACTTC.

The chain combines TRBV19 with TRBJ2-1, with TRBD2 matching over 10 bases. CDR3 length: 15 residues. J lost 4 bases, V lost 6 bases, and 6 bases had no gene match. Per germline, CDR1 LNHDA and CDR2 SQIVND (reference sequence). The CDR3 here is CASSLGTSAYNEQFF. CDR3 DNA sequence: TGTGCCAGTAGCCTCGGGACTAGCGCATACAATGAGCAGTTCTTC.

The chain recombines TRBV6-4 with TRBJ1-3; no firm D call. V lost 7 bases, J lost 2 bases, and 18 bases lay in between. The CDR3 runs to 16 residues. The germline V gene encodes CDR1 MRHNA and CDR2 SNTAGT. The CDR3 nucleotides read TGTGCCAGCAATTTCTGTTCCCGCTCAGCTGGAAACACCATATATTTT. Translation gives CASNFCSRSAGNTIYF.

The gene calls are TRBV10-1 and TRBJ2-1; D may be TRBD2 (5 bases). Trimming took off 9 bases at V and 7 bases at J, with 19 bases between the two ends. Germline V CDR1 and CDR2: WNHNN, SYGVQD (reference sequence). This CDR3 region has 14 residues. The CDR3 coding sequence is TGCGCCAGGGGAGCCGGGTCCGGAGGAAATGAGCAGTTCTTC. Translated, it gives CARGAGSGGNEQFF.

This CDR3 reads CASSLAGNEKLFF. The CDR3 DNA is TGTGCCAGCAGCTTGGCAGGGAATGAAAAACTGTTTTTT. V is TRBV5-4 and J is TRBJ1-4; a weak D match, TRBD1 (5 bases). V shed 0 bases and J shed 5 bases, with 5 bases lying between them. This CDR3 comprises 13 residues. Per the germline V gene, CDR1 is SGHNT and CDR2 is YYREEE (reference sequence). Supplemented by reference TRBV5-4 and TRBJ1-4, the full variable domain reads ETGVTQSPTHLIKTRGQQVTLRCSSQSGHNTVSWYQQALGQGPQFIFQYYREEENGRGNFPPRFSGLQFPNYSSELNVNALELDDSALYLCASSLAGNEKLFFGSGTQLSVL.

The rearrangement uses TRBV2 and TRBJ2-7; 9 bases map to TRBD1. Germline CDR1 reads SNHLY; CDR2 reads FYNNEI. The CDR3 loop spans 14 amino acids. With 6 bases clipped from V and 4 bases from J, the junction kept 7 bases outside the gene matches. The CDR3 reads CASRTQGAGYEQYF. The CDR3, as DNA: TGTGCCAGCAGGACACAGGGGGCGGGTTACGAGCAGTACTTC. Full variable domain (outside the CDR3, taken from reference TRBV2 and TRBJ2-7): EPEVTQTPSHQVTQMGQEVILRCVPISNHLYFYWYRQILGQKVEFLVSFYNNEISEKSEIFDDQFSVERPDGSNFTLKIRSTKLEDSAMYFCASRTQGAGYEQYFGPGTRLTVT.

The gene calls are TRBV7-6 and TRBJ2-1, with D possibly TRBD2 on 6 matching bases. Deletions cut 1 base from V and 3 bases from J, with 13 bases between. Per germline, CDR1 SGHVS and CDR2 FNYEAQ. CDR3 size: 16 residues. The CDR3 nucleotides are TGTGCCAGCAGCTTAGGGGTTAGCGGAGGCTACAATGAGCAGTTCTTC. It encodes CASSLGVSGGYNEQFF.

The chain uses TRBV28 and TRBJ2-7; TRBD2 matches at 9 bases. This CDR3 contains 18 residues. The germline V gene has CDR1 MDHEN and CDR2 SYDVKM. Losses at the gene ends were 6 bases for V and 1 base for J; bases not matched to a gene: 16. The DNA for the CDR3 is TGTGCCAGCAGCTACTCCCGCACAGCGGGAGGAGGGTCCTACGAGCAGTACTTC. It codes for CASSYSRTAGGGSYEQYF.

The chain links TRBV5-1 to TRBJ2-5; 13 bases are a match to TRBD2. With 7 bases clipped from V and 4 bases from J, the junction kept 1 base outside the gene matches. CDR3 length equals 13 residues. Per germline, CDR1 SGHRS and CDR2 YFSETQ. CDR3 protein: CASGTSGIETQYF. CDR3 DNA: TGCGCCAGCGGGACTAGCGGGATAGAGACCCAGTACTTC.

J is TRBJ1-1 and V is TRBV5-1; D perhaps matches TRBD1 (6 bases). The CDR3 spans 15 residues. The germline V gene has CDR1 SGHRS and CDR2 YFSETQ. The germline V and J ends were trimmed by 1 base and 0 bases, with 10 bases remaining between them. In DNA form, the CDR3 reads TGCGCCAGCAGCTTGACAGGGCAGGTGAACACTGAAGCTTTCTTT. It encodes CASSLTGQVNTEAFF.

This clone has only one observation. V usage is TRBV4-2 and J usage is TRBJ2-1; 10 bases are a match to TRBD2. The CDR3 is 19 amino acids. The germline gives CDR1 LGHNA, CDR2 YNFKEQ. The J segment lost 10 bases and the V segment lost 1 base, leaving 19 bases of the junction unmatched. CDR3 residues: CASSQGVKGSGRALGEQFF. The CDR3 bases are TGTGCCAGCAGCCAAGGGGTTAAGGGCAGCGGGAGGGCCTTGGGGGAGCAGTTCTTC.

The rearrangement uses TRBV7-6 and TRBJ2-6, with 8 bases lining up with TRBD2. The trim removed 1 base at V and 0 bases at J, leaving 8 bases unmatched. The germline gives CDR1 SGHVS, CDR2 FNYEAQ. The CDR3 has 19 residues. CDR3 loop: CASSLGLAPDSSGANVLTF. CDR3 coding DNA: TGTGCCAGCAGCTTAGGACTAGCGCCAGATTCCTCTGGGGCCAACGTCCTGACTTTC.

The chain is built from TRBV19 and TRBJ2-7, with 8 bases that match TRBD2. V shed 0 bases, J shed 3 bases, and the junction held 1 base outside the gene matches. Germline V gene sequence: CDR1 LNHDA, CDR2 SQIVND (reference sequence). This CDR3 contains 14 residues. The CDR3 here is CASSIDSGSYEQYF. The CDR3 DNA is TGTGCCAGTAGTATAGACAGCGGGAGCTACGAGCAGTACTTC.

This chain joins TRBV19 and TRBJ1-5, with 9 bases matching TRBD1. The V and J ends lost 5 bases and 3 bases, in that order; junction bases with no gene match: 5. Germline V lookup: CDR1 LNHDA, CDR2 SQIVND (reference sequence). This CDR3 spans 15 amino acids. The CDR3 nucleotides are TGTGCCAGTAGTCCGGGACAGGGTCTCAATCAGCCCCAGCATTTT. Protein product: CASSPGQGLNQPQHF. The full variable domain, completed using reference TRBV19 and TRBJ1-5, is DGGITQSPKYLFRKEGQNVTLSCEQNLNHDAMYWYRQDPGQGLRLIYYSQIVNDFQKGDIAEGYSVSREKKESFPLTVTSAQKNPTAFYLCASSPGQGLNQPQHFGDGTRLSIL.

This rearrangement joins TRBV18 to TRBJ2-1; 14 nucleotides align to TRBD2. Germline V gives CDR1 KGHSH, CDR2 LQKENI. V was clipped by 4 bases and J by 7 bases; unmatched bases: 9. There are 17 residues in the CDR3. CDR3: CASSRSTSGRAYNEQFF. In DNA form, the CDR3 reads TGTGCCAGCTCACGCTCGACTAGCGGGAGGGCGTATAATGAGCAGTTCTTC.

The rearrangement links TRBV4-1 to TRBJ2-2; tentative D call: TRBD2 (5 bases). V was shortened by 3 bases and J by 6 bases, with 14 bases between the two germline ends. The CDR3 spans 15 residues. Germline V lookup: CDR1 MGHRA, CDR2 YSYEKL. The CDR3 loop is CASSQRVPPAGELFF. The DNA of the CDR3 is TGCGCCAGCAGCCAGAGGGTCCCCCCGGCCGGGGAGCTGTTTTTT.

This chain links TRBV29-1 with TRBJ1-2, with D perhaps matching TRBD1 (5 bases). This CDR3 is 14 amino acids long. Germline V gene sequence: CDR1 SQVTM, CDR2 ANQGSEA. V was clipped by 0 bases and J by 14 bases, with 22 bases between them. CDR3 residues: CSVEEGLGGVGRTF. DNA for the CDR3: TGCAGCGTTGAAGAGGGTCTTGGGGGAGTCGGGAGGACCTTC. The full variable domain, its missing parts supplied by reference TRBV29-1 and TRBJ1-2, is SAVISQKPSRDICQRGTSLTIQCQVDSQVTMMFWYRQQPGQSLTLIATANQGSEATYESGFVIDKFPISRPNLTFSTLTVSNMSPEDSSIYLCSVEEGLGGVGRTFGSGTRLTVV.

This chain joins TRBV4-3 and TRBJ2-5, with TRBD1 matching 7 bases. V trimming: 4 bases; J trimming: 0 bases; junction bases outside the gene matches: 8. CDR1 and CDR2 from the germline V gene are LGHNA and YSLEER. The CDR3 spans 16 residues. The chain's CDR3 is CASSLTGQVYQETQYF. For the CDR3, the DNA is TGCGCCAGCAGCCTCACCGGACAGGTTTACCAAGAGACCCAGTACTTC.

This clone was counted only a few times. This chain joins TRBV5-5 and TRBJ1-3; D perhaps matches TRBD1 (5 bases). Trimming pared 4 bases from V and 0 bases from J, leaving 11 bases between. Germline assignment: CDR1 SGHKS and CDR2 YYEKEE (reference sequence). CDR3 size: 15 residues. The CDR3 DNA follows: TGTGCCAGCAGCCTGACAGTTTACTCTGGAAACACCATATATTTT. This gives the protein CASSLTVYSGNTIYF.

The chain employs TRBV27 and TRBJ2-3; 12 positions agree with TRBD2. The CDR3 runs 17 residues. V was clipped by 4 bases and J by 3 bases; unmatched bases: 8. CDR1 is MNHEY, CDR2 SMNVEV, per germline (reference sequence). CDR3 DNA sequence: TGTGCCAGCAGTTCCCCACTGGGGACTAGCGGGACAGATACGCAGTATTTT. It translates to CASSSPLGTSGTDTQYF.